The 9 T cell receptor beta chains below were found in one sample sequenced in a study of CD8+ T cells in alopecia areata (dated by TCRdb to 2016 to 2019). Libraries were made using the immunoSEQ multiplex PCR assay. RNA was extracted from all samples and reverse transcribed into cDNA as template for TCR sequencing. TCRdb stores this immuneACCESS table with in-frame sequences only. Part of the clones is absent; in the studies checked, under half of the shortfall reflects unresolved V genes, and no reason is known for the rest. The sample counts about 110,000 clones, each observed more than once. The top ten clones comprise about 18% of the sample. Source material: lesional skin. The receptor source for this set is a C3H/HeJ mouse with alopecia areata. This line of mice carries MHC haplotype H2-k.

A remark on this clone: Gene names and germline refer to mouse. The read ends 4 residues before the CDR3 terminus; that terminus is restored from the germline J gene. V usage is TRBV19 and J usage is TRBJ2-5; TRBD2 agrees at 12 bases. Germline V gene data show CDR1 as FNHDT and CDR2 as SITEND (reference sequence). The CDR3 length is 15 residues. CDR3 DNA, as far as it was read: TGTGCCAGCAGTATAACGGGACTGGGGGGAGAC. Amino acids: CASSITGLGGD. The CDR3 as a whole reads CASSITGLGGDTQYF.

Concerning this clone: Gene names follow the mouse nomenclature. Read data end 4 residues before the CDR3 end; the end is taken from the germline J gene. The chain carries TRBV13-3 and TRBJ2-5, with 7 bases lining up with TRBD1. Germline V gene sequence: CDR1 NNHDY, CDR2 SYVADS. The CDR3 covers 14 residues. Partial CDR3 DNA: TGTGCCAGCAGTGTGACAGGGACGGGAGAC. Its protein is CASSVTGTGD. The whole CDR3 sequence is CASSVTGTGDTQYF.

The sample holds a few counts of this clone. Genes here carry mouse names. The read gets to within 4 residues of the CDR3 end, and the germline J gene fills in the rest. The chain carries TRBV1 and TRBJ2-5; TRBD1 is a possible D gene (6 bases). Per germline, CDR1 NSQYPW and CDR2 LRSPGD (reference sequence). The CDR3 is 13 residues long. The CDR3 DNA, read in part, is TGCACCTGCAGTGCGCAGGGGTACGAC. Translation: CTCSAQGYD. The full-length CDR3 reads as CTCSAQGYDTQYF. The full variable domain, completed using reference TRBV1 and TRBJ2-5, is VTLLEQNPRWRLVPRGQAVNLRCILKNSQYPWMSWYQQDLQKQLQWLFTLRSPGDKEVKSLPGADYLATRVTDTELRLQVANMSQGRTLYCTCSAQGYDTQYFGPGTRLLVL.

Of note for this clone: Germline and genes: mouse. Sequencing ends 4 residues short of the CDR3 end; the germline J gene provides the rest. This rearrangement joins TRBV13-3 to TRBJ2-4; TRBD2 matches 9 bases. Germline V CDR1 and CDR2: NNHDY, SYVADS. This CDR3 has 13 residues. CDR3 protein: CASSAGGGNTLYF. The CDR3 DNA, read in part, is TGTGCCAGCAGTGCTGGGGGGGGGAAC.

With regard to this clone: These gene names are mouse names. The CDR3 is cut off 4 residues early in the read; its end comes from the germline J gene. This chain connects TRBV1 to TRBJ1-4, with TRBD1 identical over 11 bases. CDR1 is NSQYPW and CDR2 is LRSPGD in the germline V gene (reference sequence). The CDR3 length is 14 residues. The ends lost 8 bases at V and 6 bases at J; junction bases unmatched: 5. The sequenced CDR3 bases are TGCACCTGCGGAGTGGACAGGGGGCACGAA. Its translation: CTCGVDRGHE. The whole CDR3 protein reads CTCGVDRGHERLFF. Supplemented by reference TRBV1 and TRBJ1-4, the full variable domain reads VTLLEQNPRWRLVPRGQAVNLRCILKNSQYPWMSWYQQDLQKQLQWLFTLRSPGDKEVKSLPGADYLATRVTDTELRLQVANMSQGRTLYCTCGVDRGHERLFFGHGTKLSVL.

On this clone itself: The listed genes are named as in mouse. The CDR3 end falls 4 residues outside the read, so it is completed with the germline J gene. The gene calls are TRBV1 and TRBJ2-7; 10 bases fit TRBD2. The trim removed 1 base at V and 3 bases at J, leaving 3 bases unmatched. Per germline, CDR1 NSQYPW and CDR2 LRSPGD (reference sequence). This CDR3 has 15 amino acids. The covered CDR3 bases are TGCACCTGCAGTGCAGGGGACTGGGGTAGCTAT. It encodes CTCSAGDWGSY. The entire CDR3 reads CTCSAGDWGSYEQYF.

Worth noting for this clone: Gene names are the mouse ones. Read sequence stops 4 residues before the CDR3 end, and the germline J gene provides the missing end. The chain combines TRBV13-3 with TRBJ1-1; 7 bases agree with TRBD1. Germline V gene sequence: CDR1 NNHDY, CDR2 SYVADS. V gave up 9 bases and J gave up 3 bases; unmatched junction bases: 8. This CDR3 comprises 13 residues. CDR3 loop: CAIQTGPDTEVFF. Partial CDR3 DNA: TGTGCCATACAGACAGGGCCTGACACA.

This clone was recorded a few times. Gene names and germline match the mouse. The CDR3 end falls 4 residues outside the read, so it is completed with the germline J gene. This rearrangement joins TRBV19 to TRBJ2-3, with 9 bases matching TRBD1. The CDR3 consists of 14 residues. Germline V CDR1 and CDR2: FNHDT, SITEND (reference sequence). V lost 3 bases, J lost 3 bases, and 2 bases stayed unmatched. The CDR3 spells CASSTGQGAETLYF. The CDR3 DNA, read in part, is TGTGCCAGCAGTACTGGACAGGGGGCAGAA.

This clone occurred a few times. At residue 14, the TCRdb amino acid sequence and the translated nucleotide sequence differ, so the protein here is the DNA translation. Gene names and germline refer to mouse. Coverage ceases 3 residues before the CDR3 finishes, and the germline J gene fills in the end. The chain uses TRBV13-2 and TRBJ1-3, with 7 positions matching TRBD1. Germline V lookup: CDR1 NNHNN, CDR2 SYGAGS (reference sequence). V was clipped by 0 bases and J by 0 bases; unmatched bases: 6. This CDR3 is built from 17 residues. The CDR3 loop is CASGDVRDSNSGNTLYF. The covered CDR3 bases are TGTGCCAGCGGTGATGTCCGGGACAGCAATTCTGGAAATACG.